Shown below are 8 T cell receptor beta chains from a single sample sequenced in a study of T cell responses to AZD1222 COVID-19 vaccine listed by TCRdb under 2021. Library generation was performed with the immunoSEQ multiplex PCR assay. TCRdb mirrors the immuneACCESS table, restricted to in-frame sequences. Some clones are absent from its copies; in checked studies, under half trace to an unresolved V gene, and the reason for the others is unknown. The sample includes around 87,000 clones, with roughly nine tenths observed a single time. Together, the top ten hold under 3% of the sample. Interpreted using the paper, the time point label stands for: about 28 days (+/-7) after the second vaccine dose. The sequencing used peripheral blood, collected 28 days after the second AZD1222 dose. These receptors were obtained from an adult who received the AZD1222 COVID-19 vaccine.

The CDR3 DNA follows: TGTGCCAGCAGCCAGCTGGGGGGTTGGGGAAACACTGAAGCTTTCTTT. Amino acid sequence: CASSQLGGWGNTEAFF. The gene calls are TRBV3-1 (or the pseudogene TRBV3-2) and TRBJ1-1, with a weak D call TRBD1 (5 bases). CDR1 is LGHDT, CDR2 YNNKEL, per germline (reference sequence). This CDR3 has 16 residues. V was shortened by 3 bases and J by 2 bases, with 16 bases between the two germline ends.

The chain recombines TRBV5-1 with TRBJ2-1, with a tentative D call TRBD2 (5 bases). The CDR3 is 15 amino acids. Between the trimmed V and J ends, which lost 4 bases and 9 bases, there was a span of 20 bases. CDR1 is SGHRS, CDR2 YFSETQ, per germline. CDR3 loop: CASSPRTGEGGEQFF. The CDR3, as DNA: TGCGCCAGCAGCCCAAGGACCGGGGAAGGAGGTGAGCAGTTCTTC.

The V call is TRBV7-2, the J call TRBJ1-2; D call uncertain. The V end was cut by 0 bases, the J end by 2 bases, with 10 bases between. The CDR3 spans 15 residues. Germline V CDR1 and CDR2: SGHTA, FQGNSA. Written as DNA, the CDR3 is TGTGCCAGCAGCTTAGCGCCGGGTCTAAACTATGGCTACACCTTC. Translating it yields CASSLAPGLNYGYTF.

This sequence joins TRBV9 and TRBJ1-1; D uncertain. There are 14 residues in the CDR3. Germline CDR1 and CDR2: SGDLS and YYNGEE. The V end lost 4 bases, the J end lost 6 bases, and 16 bases lay between the germline ends. The DNA of the CDR3 is TGTGCCAGCAGCATTCGACCGGGCTCCCCTGAAGCTTTCTTT. It translates to CASSIRPGSPEAFF.

The chain links TRBV30 to TRBJ1-1, with D possibly being TRBD1 (6 bases). Per the germline V gene, CDR1 is GTSNPN and CDR2 is SVGIG (reference sequence). Deletions cut 2 bases from V and 4 bases from J, with 11 bases between. The length of the CDR3 is 13 residues. Written as DNA, the CDR3 is TGTGCCTGGAGTCGTGAGGGGGGCACTGAAGCTTTCTTT. Protein: CAWSREGGTEAFF. The full variable domain, its missing parts supplied by reference TRBV30 and TRBJ1-1, is SQTIHQWPATLVQPVGSPLSLECTVEGTSNPNLYWYRQAAGRGLQLLFYSVGIGQISSEVPQNLSASRPQDRQFILSSKKLLLSDSGFYLCAWSREGGTEAFFGQGTRLTVV.

This clone was seen a handful of times. The chain employs TRBV3-1 (or the pseudogene TRBV3-2) and TRBJ2-5; D tentatively reads TRBD1 or TRBD2 (6 bases each). Germline loops: CDR1 LGHDT, CDR2 YNNKEL (reference sequence). The CDR3 is 15 amino acids. V dropped 4 bases and J dropped 1 base, with 13 bases sitting between them. The DNA of the CDR3 is TGTGCCAGCAGCCCCCGGAGGGGGTTCCAAGAGACCCAGTACTTC. Its protein is CASSPRRGFQETQYF.

The chain carries TRBV6-5 and TRBJ1-1; D call uncertain. This CDR3 has 13 amino acids. CDR1 and CDR2 from the germline V gene are MNHEY and SVGAGI. The V and J ends lost 6 bases and 0 bases respectively, with 8 bases between them. The CDR3 coding sequence is TGTGCCAGCAGGGCGGGATTGAACACTGAAGCTTTCTTT. Its protein product is CASRAGLNTEAFF.

The chain couples TRBV2 to TRBJ1-2, with unresolved D. V was pared by 2 bases and J by 2 bases, with 3 bases between. The CDR3 length is 12 residues. Germline lookup yields CDR1 SNHLY and CDR2 FYNNEI. For the CDR3, the DNA is TGTGCCAGCAGTGAAAACAACTATGGCTACACCTTC. As protein: CASSENNYGYTF.